The clone carrying this TCR beta chain was detected many times. Two rounds of multiplex PCR amplified TCR beta CDR3 from genomic DNA. Gene-specific TRBV and TRBJ primers were used in PCR round one. Each CDR3 protein gets one entry after TCRdb re-called the multiplex PCR reads with MiXCR. This table holds roughly 30,000 distinct CDR3 sequences, 40% to 60% found once. The authors drew around 5.9 milliliters of peripheral blood at each of two time points. The entry originates in a study of prognosis after radiotherapy for stage I lung cancer. Germline trimming cut 8 bases from V and 10 bases from J; bases unmatched to any gene: 11. CDR1 is MDHEN, CDR2 SYDVKM, per germline. The CDR3 runs to 14 residues.

This sequence originates from a donor over 45 with non-small cell lung cancer. The starting material was PBMCs, obtained before or after stereotactic body radiation therapy (not recorded which). The chain couples TRBV28 to TRBJ1-1; TRBD1 aligns across 12 bases. In DNA, the CDR3 is TGTGCCAGCTACCGGGACAGGGGGCTGGGTGGAGCTTTCTTT. Protein sequence: CASYRDRGLGGAFF.